Shown below are 14 T cell receptor beta chains from a single sample sequenced in a study of blood T cell repertoires in COVID-19. The method was immunoSEQ multiplex PCR; TCRdb's version includes in-frame clones alone and lacks a portion of them. Of roughly 250,000 clones in the sample, around 83% were seen once. The sequenced sample was peripheral blood. The receptors were sampled from a woman in her forties or fifties with acute or convalescent COVID-19.

The J gene is TRBJ1-2, the V gene TRBV6-2 or TRBV6-3, with 7 bases fitting TRBD1. Unmatched junction bases numbered 10, after V lost 5 bases and J lost 4 bases. Germline V gene lookup returns CDR1 MNHEY and CDR2 SVGEGT. The length of the CDR3 is 15 residues. CDR3 nucleotides: TGTGCCAGCAGTCCCTCACAGGGGACCCTCTATGGCTACACCTTC. As protein: CASSPSQGTLYGYTF.

This clone showed up just once. The chain uses TRBV11-3 and TRBJ2-1; 9 bases are shared with TRBD1. After removal of 5 bases from V and 3 bases from J, the junction contained 2 bases not matched to a gene. The germline CDR1 and CDR2 sequences are SGHNT and YENEEA. The CDR3 consists of 14 residues. The CDR3 reads CASSRDRDYNEQFF. CDR3 coding DNA: TGTGCCAGCAGCCGGGACAGGGACTACAATGAGCAGTTCTTC.

The chain joins TRBV19 to TRBJ2-1, with TRBD2 matching over 8 bases. Germline V lookup: CDR1 LNHDA, CDR2 SQIVND (reference sequence). J was trimmed by 4 bases and V by 6 bases; bases with no gene match: 8. The CDR3 has 15 amino acids. CDR3: CASRVEAGEYNEQFF. The CDR3 DNA follows: TGTGCCAGTAGAGTGGAAGCGGGGGAGTACAATGAGCAGTTCTTC.

The chain recombines TRBV24-1 with TRBJ1-2; 8 nucleotides agree with TRBD1. CDR3 size: 16 residues. The trim removed 1 base at V and 6 bases at J, leaving 9 bases unmatched. Germline V gene sequence: CDR1 KGHDR, CDR2 SFDVKD. DNA of the CDR3: TGTGCCACCAGTGATTTAGGACGACAGGGGACGGATGGCTACACCTTC. It translates to CATSDLGRQGTDGYTF.

The V call is TRBV20-1, the J call TRBJ2-7, with a weak D call TRBD1 (6 bases). Trimming stripped 4 bases from V and 4 bases from J, with 8 bases between. Germline V lookup: CDR1 DFQATT, CDR2 SNEGSKA (reference sequence). The CDR3 covers 11 residues. The CDR3 here is CSATTGYEQYF. In nucleotides, the CDR3 is TGCAGTGCTACCACAGGGTACGAGCAGTACTTC.

The gene calls are TRBV6-1 and TRBJ1-6; D is ambiguous. The CDR3 has 16 amino acids. V was clipped by 4 bases and J by 0 bases, with 10 bases between them. The germline CDR1 and CDR2 sequences are MNHNS and SASEGT. The DNA of the CDR3 is TGTGCCAGCAGTGTGTCCGCGAGCTCCTATAATTCACCCCTCCACTTT. This translates into CASSVSASSYNSPLHF.

The chain has TRBV6-2 or TRBV6-3 and TRBJ2-5; 8 nucleotides line up with TRBD1. The V gene's germline CDR1 is MNHEY and CDR2 SVGEGT. Germline trimming cut 4 bases from V and 4 bases from J; bases unmatched to any gene: 8. The CDR3 covers 15 residues. The CDR3 DNA follows: TGTGCCAGCAGTTTCCACGGACAGGGAGGAGAGACCCAGTACTTC. Protein sequence: CASSFHGQGGETQYF.

The count of this clone is one. The rearrangement joins TRBV7-2 to TRBJ1-2; 9 bases fit TRBD1. The CDR3 covers 16 residues. Germline lookup yields CDR1 SGHTA and CDR2 FQGNSA. J was trimmed by 2 bases and V by 5 bases; bases with no gene match: 9. The CDR3 loop reads CASSPGTGRLNYGYTF. CDR3 DNA sequence: TGTGCCAGCAGCCCTGGGACAGGGAGGTTAAACTATGGCTACACCTTC.

The genes are TRBV29-1 and TRBJ2-2, with 7 positions matching TRBD1. CDR3 length: 15 amino acids. Germline V gives CDR1 SQVTM, CDR2 ANQGSEA. V trimming: 4 bases; J trimming: 5 bases; junction bases outside the gene matches: 10. DNA for the CDR3: TGCAGCGTTGTTCTGGCAGGGGGTATGACCGGGGAGCTGTTTTTT. Encoded protein: CSVVLAGGMTGELFF.

This clone was seen a few times. The chain joins TRBV19 to TRBJ1-1; 7 bases are shared with TRBD1. Germline V gene data show CDR1 as LNHDA and CDR2 as SQIVND (reference sequence). With 0 bases clipped from V and 3 bases from J, the junction kept 4 bases outside the gene matches. This CDR3 spans 15 amino acids. The CDR3 DNA follows: TGTGCCAGTAGTATAGACTGGACAGGCGACACTGAAGCTTTCTTT. This translates into CASSIDWTGDTEAFF.

The chain carries TRBV21-1 and TRBJ1-2; the table's D call of TRBD1 was not tested on the DNA. TRBV21-1 is an annotated pseudogene. CDR3 length: 16 residues. The chain's CDR3 is CASSRNPRGGRYGYTF. The CDR3 coding sequence is TGTGCCAGCAGCAGAAACCCAAGAGGGGGAAGGTATGGCTACACCTTC.

The chain couples TRBV19 to TRBJ1-5; 8 bases agree with TRBD1. Germline values: CDR1 LNHDA, CDR2 SQIVND (reference sequence). The CDR3 totals 14 residues. J lost 5 bases, V lost 4 bases, and 4 bases had no gene match. The CDR3 DNA sequence: TGTGCCAGTAGTACCCAGGGGGCCCATCAGCCCCAGCATTTT. This encodes CASSTQGAHQPQHF.

J is TRBJ1-2 and V is TRBV6-2 or TRBV6-3; TRBD1 matches 10 bases. The CDR3 contains 15 residues. Germline CDR1 and CDR2: MNHEY and SVGEGT. J was trimmed by 7 bases and V by 6 bases; bases with no gene match: 11. Written as DNA, the CDR3 is TGTGCCAGCAGCGACCGGGACAGGGGTGAAGGTGGCTACACCTTC. It specifies CASSDRDRGEGGYTF.

The V gene is TRBV6-5, the J gene TRBJ2-7; 10 positions match TRBD1. CDR3 size: 15 residues. Germline V gene data show CDR1 as MNHEY and CDR2 as SVGAGI. The V segment lost 0 bases and the J segment 7 bases; nucleotides outside the gene matches: 6. CDR3 sequence (DNA): TGTGCCAGCAGTTACTCCGGGACAGGGGCTTGGGAGCAGTACTTC. The encoded protein is CASSYSGTGAWEQYF.